The rows below give T cell receptor beta chains drawn from one sample of a study of blood T cell repertoires in COVID-19. The table came from immunoSEQ multiplex PCR; TCRdb's copy has only in-frame clones and leaves some out. This sample has approximately 40,000 clones, with approximately 90% found just once. Sequenced: peripheral blood. The origin of the receptors is a man aged 60-69 years with acute or convalescent COVID-19. The CDR3 runs from the conserved cysteine through the conserved F or W. D genes are given only for firm matches. The size of a clone is reported for some rows only, either as once, few or many, or as a class for expanded clones.

CDR3nt: TGTGCCAGCAGTTTTATGCCGAGCCATAATGAAAAACTGTTTTTT
CDR3aa: CASSFMPSHNEKLFF
j_gene: TRBJ1-4
d_gene: -
v_gene: TRBV27
abundance: -

CDR3nt: TGTGCCAGCAGCTCCAGGGTTTCCGGGGAGCTGTTTTTT
CDR3aa: CASSSRVSGELFF
j_gene: TRBJ2-2
d_gene: -
v_gene: TRBV11-2
abundance: few

CDR3nt: TGTGCCAGCCAGGGTTATAGCAATCAGCCCCAGCATTTT
CDR3aa: CASQGYSNQPQHF
j_gene: TRBJ1-5
d_gene: -
v_gene: TRBV6-5
abundance: -

CDR3nt: TGTGCCAGCACCGACCGGGACACCCCCTACGAGCAGTACTTC
CDR3aa: CASTDRDTPYEQYF
j_gene: TRBJ2-7
d_gene: -
v_gene: TRBV6-5
abundance: -

CDR3nt: TGTGCCAGCAGCGTCCCATCTACCACCAGTGGAGACAATGAGCAGTTCTTC
CDR3aa: CASSVPSTTSGDNEQFF
j_gene: TRBJ2-1
d_gene: -
v_gene: TRBV9
abundance: few

CDR3nt: TGTGCCAGTAGTATAGAAAACAGGAACTATGGCTACACCTTC
CDR3aa: CASSIENRNYGYTF
j_gene: TRBJ1-2
d_gene: -
v_gene: TRBV19
abundance: -

CDR3nt: TGTGCCAGTAGCACGGGACAGGGAGGGGGCTTTTATGGCTACACCTTC
CDR3aa: CASSTGQGGGFYGYTF
j_gene: TRBJ1-2
d_gene: TRBD1
v_gene: TRBV19
abundance: -

CDR3nt: TGCGCCAGCAGCTTGGGGGAGGCGACTTCACCCCTCCACTTT
CDR3aa: CASSLGEATSPLHF
j_gene: TRBJ1-6
d_gene: -
v_gene: TRBV5-1
abundance: -

CDR3nt: TGTGCCAGCAGCCAAAAGAAGTGGGAGGGCACAGATACGCAGTATTTT
CDR3aa: CASSQKKWEGTDTQYF
j_gene: TRBJ2-3
d_gene: -
v_gene: TRBV3-1/TRBV3-2
abundance: -

CDR3nt: TGTGCCAGCAGCGAGTGGACTAGCGGGACTAGTGGGGAGACCCAGTACTTC
CDR3aa: CASSEWTSGTSGETQYF
j_gene: TRBJ2-5
d_gene: TRBD2
v_gene: TRBV2
abundance: -

CDR3nt: TGTGCCAGCTCTCCCCGTGGCAGGGGGTCCGGGGCCAACGTCCTGACTTTC
CDR3aa: CASSPRGRGSGANVLTF
j_gene: TRBJ2-6
d_gene: TRBD1
v_gene: TRBV18
abundance: -

CDR3nt: TGTGCCATCAGTGAGGTACGACAGGATCAGCCCCAGCATTTT
CDR3aa: CAISEVRQDQPQHF
j_gene: TRBJ1-5
d_gene: -
v_gene: TRBV10-3
abundance: -

CDR3nt: TGTGCCAGCAGTGCTGGAGATACCAGGGGTACTAGCTATGGCTACACCTTC
CDR3aa: CASSAGDTRGTSYGYTF
j_gene: TRBJ1-2
d_gene: -
v_gene: TRBV6-1
abundance: few

CDR3nt: TGTGCCAGCAGTGAACCCTCCCGGGGAAATGAGCAGTTCTTC
CDR3aa: CASSEPSRGNEQFF
j_gene: TRBJ2-1
d_gene: -
v_gene: TRBV6-1
abundance: -

CDR3nt: TGTGCCACCTCCAACGGGGGACTGAACACTGAAGCTTTCTTT
CDR3aa: CATSNGGLNTEAFF
j_gene: TRBJ1-1
d_gene: -
v_gene: TRBV2
abundance: once

CDR3nt: TGTGCCAGCAGCCTAACAGGGATTGGGAACCAGTACTTC
CDR3aa: CASSLTGIGNQYF
j_gene: TRBJ2-5
d_gene: -
v_gene: TRBV6-6
abundance: -

CDR3nt: TGTGCCAGCAGCTTCAACTCTGGAAACACCATATATTTT
CDR3aa: CASSFNSGNTIYF
j_gene: TRBJ1-3
d_gene: -
v_gene: TRBV11-3
abundance: few

CDR3nt: TGTGCCAGCAGCGTAGCTCTTACAGAACGAGCTTTCTTT
CDR3aa: CASSVALTERAFF
j_gene: TRBJ1-1
d_gene: -
v_gene: TRBV9
abundance: -

CDR3nt: TGTGCCAGCAGTTTATCTACGGGACAGGGTTTTCAGACCCAGTACTTC
CDR3aa: CASSLSTGQGFQTQYF
j_gene: TRBJ2-5
d_gene: TRBD1
v_gene: TRBV27
abundance: once

CDR3nt: TGTGCCACCAGTGTGTCTAGCGGTTATAGCACAGATACGCAGTATTTT
CDR3aa: CATSVSSGYSTDTQYF
j_gene: TRBJ2-3
d_gene: TRBD2
v_gene: TRBV24-1
abundance: -

CDR3nt: TGTGCCAGTAGTAAACAGGGGAGCAATCAGCCCCAGCATTTT
CDR3aa: CASSKQGSNQPQHF
j_gene: TRBJ1-5
d_gene: TRBD1
v_gene: TRBV19
abundance: few

CDR3nt: TGTGCCAGCAGCCCCCGGCTAGCGGGAAGCACAGATACGCAGTATTTT
CDR3aa: CASSPRLAGSTDTQYF
j_gene: TRBJ2-3
d_gene: TRBD2
v_gene: TRBV13
abundance: -

CDR3nt: TGTGCCAGCAGCCCATCGGGGGTCCAAGAGACCCAGTACTTC
CDR3aa: CASSPSGVQETQYF
j_gene: TRBJ2-5
d_gene: -
v_gene: TRBV5-6
abundance: once

CDR3nt: TGCGCCAGCAGCAGCTTTGGGCCGCAGTCCGAAGAGACCCAGTACTTC
CDR3aa: CASSSFGPQSEETQYF
j_gene: TRBJ2-5
d_gene: -
v_gene: TRBV5-1
abundance: -

CDR3nt: TGTGCCAGTAGTATAATCAGGGCGGCAGGGGCCAACGTCCTGACTTTC
CDR3aa: CASSIIRAAGANVLTF
j_gene: TRBJ2-6
d_gene: -
v_gene: TRBV19
abundance: -

CDR3nt: TGTGCCAGCAGCTTAGTTTCGGGAAACACTGAAGCTTTCTTT
CDR3aa: CASSLVSGNTEAFF
j_gene: TRBJ1-1
d_gene: -
v_gene: TRBV7-8
abundance: -

CDR3nt: TGTGCCAGCAGTTATCAGGTTTCGGGAGCCCAGCATTTT
CDR3aa: CASSYQVSGAQHF
j_gene: TRBJ1-5
d_gene: -
v_gene: TRBV6-2/TRBV6-3
abundance: few

CDR3nt: TGTGCCAGCAGCCGTCAGGGCGCCGGTGAAAAACTGTTTTTT
CDR3aa: CASSRQGAGEKLFF
j_gene: TRBJ1-4
d_gene: -
v_gene: TRBV11-3
abundance: -

CDR3nt: TGTGCCAGCAGCTTACTCGATAGTGCGGGAGGAAGCGAGCAGTTCTTC
CDR3aa: CASSLLDSAGGSEQFF
j_gene: TRBJ2-1
d_gene: TRBD2
v_gene: TRBV7-6
abundance: -

CDR3nt: TGTGCCAGCAGCTTAATCGCGAGTGAAGCTTTCTTT
CDR3aa: CASSLIASEAFF
j_gene: TRBJ1-1
d_gene: -
v_gene: TRBV11-2
abundance: few

CDR3nt: TGTGCCAGCAGTTCCGGGACTAGCGGAACCTACGAGCAGTACTTC
CDR3aa: CASSSGTSGTYEQYF
j_gene: TRBJ2-7
d_gene: TRBD2
v_gene: TRBV6-5
abundance: -

CDR3nt: TGTGCCAGCAGTTTATCCTCGGGACACCTTAGAACCGGGGAGCTGTTTTTT
CDR3aa: CASSLSSGHLRTGELFF
j_gene: TRBJ2-2
d_gene: -
v_gene: TRBV27
abundance: -

CDR3nt: TGCGCCAGCAGCCAAGGTCCACCAGTGGAGACCCAGTACTTC
CDR3aa: CASSQGPPVETQYF
j_gene: TRBJ2-5
d_gene: -
v_gene: TRBV4-1
abundance: -

CDR3nt: TGCGCCAGCAGCTCCGCCGAACTACAAGAGACCCAGTACTTC
CDR3aa: CASSSAELQETQYF
j_gene: TRBJ2-5
d_gene: -
v_gene: TRBV5-1
abundance: -

CDR3nt: TGCGCCAGCAGCGCAACACCGGGACAGGGGGCATATGAGCAGTTCTTC
CDR3aa: CASSATPGQGAYEQFF
j_gene: TRBJ2-1
d_gene: TRBD1
v_gene: TRBV5-1
abundance: -

CDR3nt: TGTGCCAGCAGGCCGGACAGGAACTATGGCTACACCTTC
CDR3aa: CASRPDRNYGYTF
j_gene: TRBJ1-2
d_gene: TRBD1
v_gene: TRBV28
abundance: -

CDR3nt: TGTGCCAGCGACAGAAACACCGGGGAGCTGTTTTTT
CDR3aa: CASDRNTGELFF
j_gene: TRBJ2-2
d_gene: -
v_gene: TRBV14
abundance: -

CDR3nt: TGTGCCAGCAGACTACTCACGGGGGGCTTTTATGAGCAGTTCTTC
CDR3aa: CASRLLTGGFYEQFF
j_gene: TRBJ2-1
d_gene: -
v_gene: TRBV27
abundance: -

CDR3nt: TGTGCCACCACGCCTCGGGGGGATACGCAGTATTTT
CDR3aa: CATTPRGDTQYF
j_gene: TRBJ2-3
d_gene: -
v_gene: TRBV7-9
abundance: -

CDR3nt: TGTGCCAGCAGCCTAGACGGCTACAATGAGCAGTTCTTC
CDR3aa: CASSLDGYNEQFF
j_gene: TRBJ2-1
d_gene: -
v_gene: TRBV6-6
abundance: few